This TCR beta chain derives from a study of T cell changes during pregnancy in multiple sclerosis. Profiled with immunoSEQ multiplex PCR; TCRdb holds only in-frame clones, not every one. The sample shows about 92,000 clones, about 94% of them seen only once. V was clipped by 5 bases and J by 8 bases, with 15 bases between them. Germline V gene data show CDR1 as SEHNR and CDR2 as FQNEAQ (reference sequence). The CDR3 totals 14 residues. The chain has TRBV7-9 and TRBJ2-2, with a tentative D call TRBD2 (6 bases). The source of this sequence is a female donor with multiple sclerosis, enrolled in a pregnancy study. Sequences were derived from peripheral blood, sampled in the third trimester of pregnancy. The CDR3 spells CASSQPGGMGELFF. In DNA form, the CDR3 reads TGTGCCAGCAGCCAACCTGGCGGGATGGGGGAGCTGTTTTTT.